These 20 T cell receptor beta chains came from one sample sequenced in a study of T cells in Graves' hyperthyroidism and ophthalmopathy. Researchers amplified the TCR beta CDR3 regions from RNA transcripts. The HTBI primer set drove a first-round RT-PCR of the TCR CDR3. In TCRdb, the multiplex PCR reads were re-called with MiXCR into one record per CDR3 protein. Among fewer than 550,000 distinct CDR3 sequences listed, less than 20% were seen once. Sequenced sample: blood. These receptors originate from a woman aged 18-29 years with Graves' hyperthyroidism.

This clonotype was found many times. The chain uses TRBV3-1 and TRBJ2-3; no definite D call. V lost 2 bases and J lost 4, with 4 bases in between. In germline, CDR1 is LGHDT, CDR2 YNNKEL (reference sequence). CDR3 length equals 12 residues. In nucleotides, the CDR3 is TGTGCCAGCAGCCAATCTTCAGATACGCAGTATTTT. Its translation is CASSQSSDTQYF.

This clonotype was recorded many times. J is TRBJ2-7 and V is TRBV7-6, with D possibly TRBD2 on 6 matching bases. V lost 5 bases to trimming and J lost 0 bases, with 20 bases between them. CDR1 and CDR2 from the germline V gene are SGHVS and FNYEAQ. The CDR3 runs to 17 residues. The CDR3, as DNA: TGTGCCAGCAGCCAAAGCGTCGGGGCGGGAAGCTCCTACGAGCAGTACTTC. It translates to CASSQSVGAGSSYEQYF.

This clonotype was picked up many times. V gene TRBV2 combines with J gene TRBJ2-7; 15 nucleotides line up with TRBD2. Germline loops: CDR1 SNHLY, CDR2 FYNNEI. The CDR3 length is 17 residues. Trimming took 6 bases from V and 5 from J; bases not matched to a gene: 11. This CDR3 reads CASRTPGLAGGYNEQYF. The CDR3 DNA reads TGTGCCAGCAGAACTCCGGGACTAGCGGGAGGCTACAACGAGCAGTACTTC.

The table lists this clonotype with a few counts. The chain combines TRBV5-5 with TRBJ2-5; 7 bases map to TRBD1. V trimming: 3 bases; J trimming: 2 bases; junction bases outside the gene matches: 7. CDR3 size: 15 residues. CDR1 is SGHKS, CDR2 YYEKEE, per germline (reference sequence). The CDR3 region has the DNA TGTGCCAGCAGCTCGCGTCGGGACAGACAAGAGACCCAGTACTTC. The encoded protein is CASSSRRDRQETQYF.

Ten or more counts support this clonotype. The chain links TRBV7-2 to TRBJ2-5; TRBD2 agrees at 7 bases. With 3 bases clipped from V and 2 bases from J, the junction kept 3 bases outside the gene matches. CDR1 and CDR2 (germline): SGHTA, FQGNSA. This CDR3 is built from 14 residues. The CDR3 nucleotides read TGTGCCAGCAGCTTTAGGGGAGGGCAAGAGACCCAGTACTTC. Translation gives CASSFRGGQETQYF.

As for this clonotype: The conserved closing phenylalanine or tryptophan is absent in this CDR3, likely reflecting a read error. The chain employs TRBV28 and TRBJ1-2; D is unclear. The V end lost 5 bases, the J end lost 4 bases, and 11 bases lay between the germline ends. Germline-derived CDR1 and CDR2 are MDHEN and SYDVKM. This CDR3 has 13 amino acids. CDR3 sequence: CASSAARFYGYTL. CDR3 nucleotides: TGTGCCAGCAGTGCTGCACGATTCTATGGCTACACCCTC.

This clonotype was observed at least ten times. The chain links TRBV7-3 to TRBJ2-1; D call uncertain. There are 12 residues in the CDR3. Trimming left V 5 bases short and J 5 bases short, with 7 bases between. Germline CDR1 SGHTA, CDR2 FQGTGA. The CDR3 DNA reads TGTGCCAGCAGCCAAAACCACAATGAGCAGTTCTTC. Protein sequence: CASSQNHNEQFF.

The sample holds many counts of this clonotype. The chain links TRBV11-2 to TRBJ1-2, with D unresolved. Germline V gene data show CDR1 as SGHAT and CDR2 as FQNNGV. Trimming removed 4 bases at V and 4 bases at J, with 4 bases between. The CDR3 is 11 amino acids. This CDR3 reads CASSSIYGYTF. The DNA for the CDR3 is TGTGCCAGCAGCTCCATCTATGGCTACACCTTC.

This clonotype was counted many times. The J gene is TRBJ1-1, the V gene TRBV13, with 7 bases lining up with TRBD1. V was pared by 4 bases and J by 3 bases, with 14 bases of the junction left unmatched. There are 17 residues in the CDR3. Germline values: CDR1 PRHDT, CDR2 FYEKMQ (reference sequence). As DNA, the CDR3 is TGTGCCAGCAGCTCAGCGGACAGGTACGAGTCTTACACTGAAGCTTTCTTT. This encodes CASSSADRYESYTEAFF.

The chain has TRBV20-1 and TRBJ1-6; TRBD1 might be the D (5 bases). V gave up 5 bases and J gave up 0 bases, with 11 bases separating them. Germline V gene lookup returns CDR1 DFQATT and CDR2 SNEGSKA (reference sequence). This CDR3 has 15 amino acids. This CDR3 is CSAFDSSSYNSPLHF. The DNA of the CDR3 is TGCAGTGCTTTTGACAGTAGCTCCTATAATTCACCCCTCCACTTT.

This clonotype was recorded many times. The chain has TRBV6-2 or TRBV6-3 and TRBJ1-5; D is possibly TRBD1 (5 bases). Trimming pared 7 bases from V and 3 bases from J, leaving 22 bases between. Looked up from germline, CDR1 is MNHEY and CDR2 is SVGEGT. The CDR3 is 17 residues long. The CDR3 protein is CASTGSGFTGDNQPQHF. Written as DNA, the CDR3 is TGTGCCAGCACGGGCTCCGGGTTTACGGGGGACAATCAGCCCCAGCATTTT.

The genes are TRBV7-2 and TRBJ2-6; TRBD2 might be the D (6 bases). Germline V gene data show CDR1 as SGHTA and CDR2 as FQGNSA. The CDR3 runs 16 residues. The V gene lost 3 bases and the J gene lost 4 bases, with 13 bases spanning the gap. CDR3 bases: TGTGCCAGCAGCTTCTACTCGGGGGTGGGGGCCAACGTCCTGACTTTC. Amino acids: CASSFYSGVGANVLTF.

This clonotype showed up many times. The gene calls are TRBV11-1 and TRBJ1-1, with D unresolved. Per the germline V gene, CDR1 is SGHAT and CDR2 is FQDESV (reference sequence). The ends were cut back, 1 base at V and 0 bases at J, with 9 bases in the middle. The CDR3 contains 15 residues. The CDR3 here is CASSLGSGLNTEAFF. Here the CDR3 DNA reads TGTGCCAGCAGCTTAGGTTCGGGGTTGAACACTGAAGCTTTCTTT.

With respect to this clonotype: A much larger clone is a single base away; this may be a read error. The gene calls are TRBV11-2 and TRBJ2-7, with 7 bases matching TRBD2. CDR1 is SGHAT and CDR2 is FQNNGV in the germline V gene. This CDR3 spans 15 amino acids. The CDR3 DNA reads TGTGGCAGCAGCTCAGTGGAGCGGGGCCCCTACGAGCAGTACTTC. Translation: CGSSSVERGPYEQYF. Combining the CDR3 with reference TRBV11-2 and TRBJ2-7 gives the whole variable domain EAGVAQSPRYKIIEKRQSVAFWCNPISGHATLYWYQQILGQGPKLLIQFQNNGVVDDSQLPKDRFSAERLKGVDSTLKIQPAKLEDSAVYLCGSSSVERGPYEQYFGPGTRLTVT.

This clonotype has just a few counts. V usage is TRBV20-1 and J usage is TRBJ2-1; 7 nucleotides match TRBD2. The V gene end was trimmed by 5 bases and the J gene end by 3 bases; junction bases not matched to a gene: 13. The germline V gene has CDR1 DFQATT and CDR2 SNEGSKA (reference sequence). The CDR3 length is 16 residues. CDR3 bases: TGCAGTGCTTCAGGTCCGCTTGCGGGGGACTACAATGAGCAGTTCTTC. This sequence encodes CSASGPLAGDYNEQFF.

This clonotype came up a few times. V is TRBV7-2 and J is TRBJ2-3, with unresolved D. Germline assignment: CDR1 SGHTA and CDR2 FQGNSA. This CDR3 has 15 amino acids. Trimming left V 6 bases short and J 6 bases short, with 19 bases between. CDR3 DNA: TGTGCCAGCAGTTACTCTTTCGCGGTCACGGATACGCAGTATTTT. Protein product: CASSYSFAVTDTQYF.

This clonotype was seen at least ten times. V and J are TRBV5-1 and TRBJ2-1; 9 bases line up with TRBD2. Unmatched junction bases numbered 7, after V lost 6 bases and J lost 9 bases. The CDR3 has 13 amino acids. Germline V gives CDR1 SGHRS, CDR2 YFSETQ. This CDR3 reads CASKLAGAIEQFF. The CDR3 DNA reads as TGCGCCAGCAAACTAGCGGGTGCGATTGAGCAGTTCTTC.

This clonotype was counted ten times or more. The V call is TRBV12-3 or TRBV12-4, the J call TRBJ2-7; D remains ambiguous. The CDR3 is made up of 13 amino acids. V was shortened by 3 bases and J by 2 bases, with 8 bases between the two germline ends. In DNA form, the CDR3 reads TGTGCCAGCAGTTTTGACACACCCTACGAGCAGTACTTC. Its translation: CASSFDTPYEQYF.

This clonotype occurred a few times. This chain links TRBV20-1 with TRBJ1-2; 7 bases line up with TRBD1. Losses at the gene ends were 6 bases for V and 2 bases for J; bases not matched to a gene: 9. Germline V gene sequence: CDR1 DFQATT, CDR2 SNEGSKA (reference sequence). The length of the CDR3 is 14 residues. The CDR3 loop reads CSAARWDSNYGYTF. CDR3 nucleotide sequence: TGCAGTGCCGCCCGTTGGGACAGCAACTATGGCTACACCTTC.

This clonotype occurred many times. The CDR3 loop is CASSSPGRGETQYF. The CDR3 DNA follows: TGTGCCAGCAGTTCCCCAGGGAGAGGAGAGACCCAGTACTTC. The V and J genes are TRBV7-2 and TRBJ2-5; D possibly uses TRBD1 or TRBD2 (5 bases each). Germline V gene lookup returns CDR1 SGHTA and CDR2 FQGNSA. The CDR3 runs to 14 residues. Trimming removed 6 bases from V and 4 bases from J, with 15 bases in between.